These 9 T cell receptor beta chains share one sample of origin, sequenced in a study of T cell repertoires in cytomegalovirus infection. Via MiXCR, TCRdb re-called the reads, giving one row per CDR3 protein. The repertoire includes 150,000 to 190,000 distinct CDR3 sequences, 20% to 25% of them detected once, and 9.5% to 13% sits in the top ten. Material for sequencing was PBMCs. The source is a human donor in good health (CMV status not recorded). Some clones in this sample may be carry-over from other donors' samples.

The chain uses TRBV7-2 and TRBJ1-5, with TRBD1 matching 10 bases. The V gene end was trimmed by 5 bases and the J gene end by 6 bases; junction bases not matched to a gene: 4. Germline CDR1 is SGHTA and CDR2 is FQGNSA. The CDR3 runs 14 residues. Here the CDR3 reads CASSRDRGGQPQHF. The CDR3 region has the DNA TGTGCCAGCAGCCGGGACAGGGGAGGTCAGCCCCAGCATTTT.

This clonotype was counted between two and nine times. The chain couples TRBV27 to TRBJ1-1; D may be TRBD1 (5 bases). The CDR3 extends over 17 amino acids. The germline gives CDR1 MNHEY, CDR2 SMNVEV (reference sequence). CDR3 protein: CATIAGRVGVGNTEAFF. The CDR3 DNA reads TGTGCAACTATTGCGGGCAGGGTGGGTGTCGGGAACACTGAAGCTTTCTTT.

The chain employs TRBV7-9 and TRBJ2-1; 11 bases match TRBD2. The CDR3 has 16 residues. The J segment lost 4 bases and the V segment lost 2 bases, leaving 4 bases of the junction unmatched. The germline V gene encodes CDR1 SEHNR and CDR2 FQNEAQ (reference sequence). The CDR3 bases are TGTGCCAGCAGCTTATTAGCGGGAGGGACGTACAATGAGCAGTTCTTC. Amino acid sequence: CASSLLAGGTYNEQFF.

For this clonotype: A much larger clone lies a single base off, so this may be a read error. This rearrangement joins TRBV7-2 to TRBJ2-7; a weak D match, TRBD2 (6 bases). Trimming removed 2 bases from V and 7 bases from J, with 9 bases in between. The CDR3 length is 12 residues. The V gene's germline CDR1 is SGHTA and CDR2 FQGNSA. The CDR3 DNA is TGTGCCAGCAGCTTACCCGCGGGAGAGCAGTACTTC. This encodes CASSLPAGEQYF.

This clonotype has ten or more counts. CDR3 coding DNA: TGTGCCAGCAGTTCCGGACTAGCGGGGGTCCAAGAGACCCAGTACTTC. This gives the protein CASSSGLAGVQETQYF. This sequence joins TRBV28 and TRBJ2-5; 13 bases align to TRBD2. V was clipped by 4 bases and J by 1 base; unmatched bases: 3. CDR3 length: 16 amino acids. The V gene's germline CDR1 is MDHEN and CDR2 SYDVKM.

This chain links TRBV11-2 with TRBJ2-2, with D perhaps matching TRBD1 or TRBD2 (5 bases each). The CDR3 loop spans 15 amino acids. Trimming left V 6 bases short and J 0 bases short, with 11 bases between. Germline V gene sequence: CDR1 SGHAT, CDR2 FQNNGV. The CDR3 reads CASRGEGTNTGELFF. CDR3 in DNA: TGTGCCAGCAGGGGGGAAGGAACGAACACCGGGGAGCTGTTTTTT.

This clonotype was detected ten times or more. The chain joins TRBV6-1 to TRBJ1-1; D is ambiguous. The CDR3 sequence is 15 residues long. Trimming cost V 3 bases and J 3 bases, with 14 bases left between them. CDR1 is MNHNS and CDR2 is SASEGT in the germline V gene. The CDR3 coding sequence is TGTGCCAGCAGTGAGCTGGGTTTTAGTGACACTGAAGCTTTCTTT. It is translated as CASSELGFSDTEAFF.

This clonotype was seen ten or more times. V is TRBV7-8 and J is TRBJ2-1; D is perhaps TRBD2 (6 bases). V was clipped by 0 bases and J by 6 bases, with 15 bases between them. Germline loops: CDR1 SGHVS, CDR2 FQNEAQ. The CDR3 totals 16 residues. CDR3 protein: CASSLAMEGNRNEQFF. CDR3 DNA sequence: TGTGCCAGCAGCTTAGCGATGGAGGGAAATCGCAATGAGCAGTTCTTC. The whole variable domain, remainder taken from reference TRBV7-8 and TRBJ2-1, is GAGVSQSPRYKVAKRGQDVALRCDPISGHVSLFWYQQALGQGPEFLTYFQNEAQLDKSGLPSDRFFAERPEGSVSTLKIQRTQQEDSAVYLCASSLAMEGNRNEQFFGPGTRLTVL.

This sequence joins TRBV28 and TRBJ2-5; the match to TRBD2 covers 7 bases. CDR1 is MDHEN and CDR2 is SYDVKM in the germline V gene. The CDR3 has 17 residues. V was clipped by 6 bases and J by 2 bases; unmatched bases: 15. The CDR3 DNA follows: TGTGCCAGCAGAACCTGGATGACTAGCACCTTACAAGAGACCCAGTACTTC. Protein sequence: CASRTWMTSTLQETQYF.